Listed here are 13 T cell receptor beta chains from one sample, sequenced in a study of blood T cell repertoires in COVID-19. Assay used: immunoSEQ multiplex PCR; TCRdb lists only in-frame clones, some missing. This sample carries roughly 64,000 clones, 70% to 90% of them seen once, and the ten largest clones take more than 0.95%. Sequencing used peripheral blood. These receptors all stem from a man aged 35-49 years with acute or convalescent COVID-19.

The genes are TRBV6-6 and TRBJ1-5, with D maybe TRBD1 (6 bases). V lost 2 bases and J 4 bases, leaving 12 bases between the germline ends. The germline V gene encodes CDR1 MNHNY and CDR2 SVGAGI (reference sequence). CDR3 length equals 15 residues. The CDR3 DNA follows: TGTGCCAGCAGTTACGAACAGGGTTTAAATCAGCCCCAGCATTTT. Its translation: CASSYEQGLNQPQHF.

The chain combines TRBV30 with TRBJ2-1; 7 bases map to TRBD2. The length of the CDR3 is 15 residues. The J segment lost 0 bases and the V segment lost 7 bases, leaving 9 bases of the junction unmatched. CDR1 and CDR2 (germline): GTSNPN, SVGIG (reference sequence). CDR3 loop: CASQSGGSSYNEQFF. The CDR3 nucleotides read TGTGCCTCCCAATCGGGGGGTAGCTCCTACAATGAGCAGTTCTTC.

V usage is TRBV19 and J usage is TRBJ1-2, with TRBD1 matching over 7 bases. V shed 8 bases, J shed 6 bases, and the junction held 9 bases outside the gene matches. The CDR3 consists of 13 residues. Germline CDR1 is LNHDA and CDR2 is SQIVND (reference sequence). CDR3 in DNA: TGTGCCAGTTTGCGCCAGGGGGGAGATGGCTACACCTTC. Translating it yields CASLRQGGDGYTF.

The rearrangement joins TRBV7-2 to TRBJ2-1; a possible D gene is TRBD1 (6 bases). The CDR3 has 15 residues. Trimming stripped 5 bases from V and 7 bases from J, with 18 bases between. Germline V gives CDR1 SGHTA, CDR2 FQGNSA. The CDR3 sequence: CASSTRAKQGNEQFF. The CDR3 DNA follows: TGTGCCAGCAGCACAAGGGCCAAACAGGGAAATGAGCAGTTCTTC.

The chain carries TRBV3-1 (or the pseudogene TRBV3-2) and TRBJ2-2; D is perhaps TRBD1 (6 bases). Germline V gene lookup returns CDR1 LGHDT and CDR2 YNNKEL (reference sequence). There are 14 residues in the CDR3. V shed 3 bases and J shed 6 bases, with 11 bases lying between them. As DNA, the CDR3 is TGTGCCAGCAGCCACAGGGGAAAGGCCGGGGAGCTGTTTTTT. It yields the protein CASSHRGKAGELFF.

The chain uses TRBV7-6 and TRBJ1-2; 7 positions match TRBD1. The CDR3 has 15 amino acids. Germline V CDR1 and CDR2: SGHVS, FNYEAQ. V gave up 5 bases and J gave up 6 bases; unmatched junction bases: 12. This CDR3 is CASSPLDRVPDGYTF. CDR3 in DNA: TGTGCCAGCAGCCCCCTTGACAGGGTCCCTGATGGCTACACCTTC.

Here the CDR3 reads CASSLRTSNGYTF. The CDR3 coding sequence is TGTGCCAGCAGCTTAAGGACAAGCAATGGCTACACCTTC. V gene TRBV11-3 combines with J gene TRBJ1-2, with D perhaps matching TRBD1 (5 bases). This CDR3 has 13 amino acids. Germline values: CDR1 SGHNT, CDR2 YENEEA. Deletions cut 2 bases from V and 6 bases from J, with 10 bases between. Combining the CDR3 with reference TRBV11-3 and TRBJ1-2 gives the whole variable domain EAGVVQSPRYKIIEKKQPVAFWCNPISGHNTLYWYLQNLGQGPELLIRYENEEAVDDSQLPKDRFSAERLKGVDSTLKIQPAELGDSAVYLCASSLRTSNGYTFGSGTRLTVV.

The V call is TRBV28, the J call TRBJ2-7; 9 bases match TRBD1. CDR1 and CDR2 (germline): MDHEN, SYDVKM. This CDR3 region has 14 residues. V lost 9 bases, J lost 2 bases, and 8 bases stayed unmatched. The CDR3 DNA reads TGTGCCAGTACGACAACAGGGGGCCCCTACGAGCAGTACTTC. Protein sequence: CASTTTGGPYEQYF.

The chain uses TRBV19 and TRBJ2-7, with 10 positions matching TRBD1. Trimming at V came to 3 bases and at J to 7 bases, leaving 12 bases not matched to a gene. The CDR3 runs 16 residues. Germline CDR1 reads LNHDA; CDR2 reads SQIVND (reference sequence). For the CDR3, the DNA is TGTGCCAGTAGTATCAATACGGACAGGGGGATCGGTGAGCAGTACTTC. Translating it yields CASSINTDRGIGEQYF.

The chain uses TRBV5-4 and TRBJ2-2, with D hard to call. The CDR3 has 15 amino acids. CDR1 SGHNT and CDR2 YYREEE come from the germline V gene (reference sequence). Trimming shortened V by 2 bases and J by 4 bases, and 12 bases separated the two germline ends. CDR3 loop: CASSLDSRATGELFF. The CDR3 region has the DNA TGTGCCAGCAGCTTAGATAGTCGAGCCACCGGGGAGCTGTTTTTT. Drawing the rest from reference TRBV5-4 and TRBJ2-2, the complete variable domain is ETGVTQSPTHLIKTRGQQVTLRCSSQSGHNTVSWYQQALGQGPQFIFQYYREEENGRGNFPPRFSGLQFPNYSSELNVNALELDDSALYLCASSLDSRATGELFFGEGSRLTVL.

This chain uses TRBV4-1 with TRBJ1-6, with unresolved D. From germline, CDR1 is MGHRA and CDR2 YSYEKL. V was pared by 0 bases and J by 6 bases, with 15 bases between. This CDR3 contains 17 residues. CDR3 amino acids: CASSQDNGSGGNSPLHF. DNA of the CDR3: TGCGCCAGCAGCCAAGATAACGGGAGTGGAGGTAATTCACCCCTCCACTTT.

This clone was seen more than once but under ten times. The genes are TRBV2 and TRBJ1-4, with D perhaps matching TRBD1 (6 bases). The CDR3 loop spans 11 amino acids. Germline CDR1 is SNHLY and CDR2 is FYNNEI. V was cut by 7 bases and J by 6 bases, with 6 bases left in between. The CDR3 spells CASKGDEKLFF. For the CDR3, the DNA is TGTGCCAGCAAGGGGGATGAAAAACTGTTTTTT.

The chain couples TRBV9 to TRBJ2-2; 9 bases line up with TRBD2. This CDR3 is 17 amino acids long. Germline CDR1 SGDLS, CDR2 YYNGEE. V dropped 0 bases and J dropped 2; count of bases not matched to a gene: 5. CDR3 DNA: TGTGCCAGCAGCGTAGCTATTAGCGGGGGCAACACCGGGGAGCTGTTTTTT. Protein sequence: CASSVAISGGNTGELFF. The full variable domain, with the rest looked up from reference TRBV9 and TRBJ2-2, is DSGVTQTPKHLITATGQRVTLRCSPRSGDLSVYWYQQSLDQGLQFLIQYYNGEERAKGNILERFSAQQFPDLHSELNLSSLELGDSALYFCASSVAISGGNTGELFFGEGSRLTVL.